These T cell receptor beta chains were read from a single sample in a study of blood T cell repertoires in COVID-19. TCRdb's copy holds only in-frame clones and misses some; the assay was immunoSEQ multiplex PCR. Among about 300,000 clones listed, approximately 88% were seen once. The source material was PBMCs or T cells enriched from blood (not recorded which). The receptor source for this set is a middle-aged woman who had recovered from COVID-19. Each CDR3 is given with its conserved first and last residue. D genes are given only for firm matches. The size field is filled for only some rows; it gives once, few, many or a size class.

abundance: -
j_gene: TRBJ1-3
v_gene: TRBV9
d_gene: -
CDR3aa: CASSAGSGNTIYF
CDR3nt: TGTGCCAGCAGCGCGGGATCTGGAAACACCATATATTTT

abundance: -
j_gene: TRBJ1-6
v_gene: TRBV2
d_gene: TRBD1
CDR3aa: CAHNRGEYSPLHF
CDR3nt: TGTGCGCATAACAGGGGAGAATACTCACCCCTCCACTTT

abundance: -
j_gene: TRBJ1-4
v_gene: TRBV7-2
d_gene: TRBD1
CDR3aa: CASSSYRGGSNEKLFF
CDR3nt: TGTGCCAGCAGCTCCTACAGGGGCGGGTCTAATGAAAAACTGTTTTTT

abundance: -
j_gene: TRBJ1-6
v_gene: TRBV9
d_gene: TRBD1
CDR3aa: CASSARQGANSPLHF
CDR3nt: TGTGCCAGCAGCGCGAGACAGGGGGCTAATTCACCCCTCCACTTT

abundance: -
j_gene: TRBJ1-1
v_gene: TRBV5-1
d_gene: TRBD1
CDR3aa: CASSSAGGGTEAFF
CDR3nt: TGCGCCAGCAGCTCCGCAGGGGGCGGCACTGAAGCTTTCTTT

abundance: -
j_gene: TRBJ1-3
v_gene: TRBV29-1
d_gene: TRBD1
CDR3aa: CSVWDRTSGNTIYF
CDR3nt: TGCAGCGTTTGGGACAGAACCTCTGGAAACACCATATATTTT

abundance: once
j_gene: TRBJ1-1
v_gene: TRBV2
d_gene: TRBD1
CDR3aa: CASSERQGAGDTEAFF
CDR3nt: TGTGCCAGCAGTGAAAGGCAGGGGGCTGGGGACACTGAAGCTTTCTTT

abundance: -
j_gene: TRBJ1-1
v_gene: TRBV29-1
d_gene: -
CDR3aa: CSVVGAPGGTEAFF
CDR3nt: TGCAGCGTTGTGGGCGCGCCCGGGGGCACTGAAGCTTTCTTT

abundance: -
j_gene: TRBJ1-6
v_gene: TRBV3-1/TRBV3-2
d_gene: -
CDR3aa: CASSPQGNSPLHF
CDR3nt: TGTGCCAGCAGCCCCCAGGGCAACTCACCCCTCCACTTT

abundance: once
j_gene: TRBJ1-6
v_gene: TRBV9
d_gene: TRBD1
CDR3aa: CASSVLQGFSSPLHF
CDR3nt: TGTGCCAGCAGCGTGCTACAGGGGTTCAGTTCACCCCTCCACTTT

abundance: -
j_gene: TRBJ2-5
v_gene: TRBV18
d_gene: TRBD2
CDR3aa: CASSPGSGGALETQYF
CDR3nt: TGTGCCAGCTCACCAGGGAGCGGGGGGGCTCTGGAGACCCAGTACTTC

abundance: -
j_gene: TRBJ2-2
v_gene: TRBV7-2
d_gene: TRBD2
CDR3aa: CASSPTSGSWTGELFF
CDR3nt: TGTGCCAGCAGCCCAACTAGCGGGAGTTGGACCGGGGAGCTGTTTTTT